What follows are 29 T cell receptor beta chains derived from one specimen sequenced in a study of blood T cell repertoires in COVID-19. The repertoire was sequenced with immunoSEQ multiplex PCR; TCRdb's copy has only in-frame clones and lacks some. The profile shows around 180,000 clones, around 72% of them singletons. The sequencing input was peripheral blood. These receptors were collected from an elderly woman with acute or convalescent COVID-19.

This chain links TRBV4-2 with TRBJ2-1, with TRBD2 identical over 7 bases. This CDR3 contains 15 residues. The J segment lost 5 bases and the V segment lost 1 base, leaving 5 bases of the junction unmatched. Germline loops: CDR1 LGHNA, CDR2 YNFKEQ. CDR3 DNA sequence: TGTGCCAGCAGCCAAGGGGGGAGCGGGAACAATGAGCAGTTCTTC. Translated, it gives CASSQGGSGNNEQFF.

The chain is built from TRBV7-8 and TRBJ2-1; TRBD2 is a possible D gene (6 bases). From germline, CDR1 is SGHVS and CDR2 FQNEAQ. V lost 5 bases to trimming and J lost 6 bases, with 11 bases between them. This CDR3 spans 13 amino acids. The CDR3 region has the DNA TGTGCCAGCAGCCAGTGGGACTCCAATGAGCAGTTCTTC. Protein product: CASSQWDSNEQFF.

J is TRBJ1-4 and V is TRBV7-2; D is unresolved. The germline V gene encodes CDR1 SGHTA and CDR2 FQGNSA. Trimming stripped 0 bases from V and 7 bases from J, with 9 bases between. CDR3 length: 14 amino acids. CDR3 bases: TGTGCCAGCAGCTTAGCCCTCGGTCCTGAAAAACTGTTTTTT. Its protein is CASSLALGPEKLFF.

This clone has more than one count but fewer than ten. The rearrangement uses TRBV4-3 and TRBJ2-1; 7 bases are a match to TRBD2. The V gene end was trimmed by 4 bases and the J gene end by 10 bases; junction bases not matched to a gene: 19. This CDR3 is built from 17 residues. The germline gives CDR1 LGHNA, CDR2 YSLEER. CDR3 DNA sequence: TGCGCCAGCAGCCCCAACCTCGGGGGAGGGACTTTGAAAGAGCAGTTCTTC. Protein product: CASSPNLGGGTLKEQFF.

The chain carries TRBV30 and TRBJ2-3; weak D call: TRBD2 (5 bases). The germline gives CDR1 GTSNPN, CDR2 SVGIG (reference sequence). The germline V and J ends were trimmed by 4 bases and 1 base, with 9 bases remaining between them. The CDR3 is 13 residues long. Here the CDR3 reads CAWKVGGTDTQYF. The CDR3 DNA follows: TGTGCCTGGAAGGTGGGAGGCACAGATACGCAGTATTTT. Full variable domain (missing parts from reference TRBV30 and TRBJ2-3): SQTIHQWPATLVQPVGSPLSLECTVEGTSNPNLYWYRQAAGRGLQLLFYSVGIGQISSEVPQNLSASRPQDRQFILSSKKLLLSDSGFYLCAWKVGGTDTQYFGPGTRLTVL.

This sequence joins TRBV10-3 and TRBJ1-5, with D possibly being TRBD1 (5 bases). The CDR3 has 13 residues. Trimming removed 10 bases at V and 1 base at J, with 11 bases between. In germline, CDR1 is ENHRY, CDR2 SYGVKD. CDR3 sequence (DNA): TGTGCCACCGCCAGGGTAAGCAATCAGCCCCAGCATTTT. It encodes CATARVSNQPQHF.

The chain uses TRBV6-5 and TRBJ1-1, with D unclear. CDR1 and CDR2 (germline): MNHEY, SVGAGI. V was clipped by 5 bases and J by 4 bases, with 14 bases between them. The CDR3 has 14 amino acids. CDR3 nucleotides: TGTGCCAGCAGTAGATCCGCCCGGGGCACTGAAGCTTTCTTT. It codes for CASSRSARGTEAFF.

The chain carries TRBV7-2 and TRBJ2-7; D is possibly TRBD2 (7 bases). The germline V gene encodes CDR1 SGHTA and CDR2 FQGNSA. Trimming removed 0 bases at V and 1 base at J, with 13 bases between. There are 16 residues in the CDR3. The CDR3 coding sequence is TGTGCCAGCAGCTTAGCGGGAGGGAGGGGGTCCTACGAGCAGTACTTC. Its translation: CASSLAGGRGSYEQYF.

This clone was found once. This chain links TRBV30 with TRBJ1-3, with 8 positions matching TRBD1. The CDR3 has 13 residues. With 2 bases clipped from V and 8 bases from J, the junction kept 5 bases outside the gene matches. CDR1 and CDR2 (germline): GTSNPN, SVGIG (reference sequence). In DNA, the CDR3 is TGTGCCTGGAGTCCAGGGGGCACGGACACCATATATTTT. Its translation is CAWSPGGTDTIYF.

The rearrangement links TRBV29-1 to TRBJ1-2, with TRBD1 identical over 9 bases. V lost 7 bases, J lost 8 bases, and 11 bases stayed unmatched. Germline V gene lookup returns CDR1 SQVTM and CDR2 ANQGSEA. CDR3 length equals 13 residues. CDR3 sequence: CSAPDRGGYGYTF. The CDR3 DNA reads TGCAGCGCTCCCGACAGGGGGGGGTACGGCTACACCTTC.

This clone has only one observation. CDR3 loop: CASSLYTGGLNTGELFF. For the CDR3, the DNA is TGTGCCAGCAGCTTATATACGGGGGGACTGAACACCGGGGAGCTGTTTTTT. The chain recombines TRBV13 with TRBJ2-2; 7 bases are shared with TRBD2. The CDR3 is 17 residues long. Losses at the gene ends were 2 bases for V and 1 base for J; bases not matched to a gene: 7. The germline V gene has CDR1 PRHDT and CDR2 FYEKMQ (reference sequence).

The chain carries TRBV6-5 and TRBJ2-1; 7 bases line up with TRBD1. Germline V lookup: CDR1 MNHEY, CDR2 SVGAGI. V gave up 4 bases and J gave up 4 bases; unmatched junction bases: 10. CDR3 length: 16 amino acids. CDR3 DNA: TGTGCCAGCAGTTCCGAGACAGGGTTCGAATACAATGAGCAGTTCTTC. Its protein product is CASSSETGFEYNEQFF.

This clone was detected a few times. The gene calls are TRBV5-4 and TRBJ2-7; D may be TRBD2 (5 bases). V shed 2 bases and J shed 6 bases, with 12 bases lying between them. The V gene's germline CDR1 is SGHNT and CDR2 YYREEE (reference sequence). This CDR3 comprises 13 residues. As DNA, the CDR3 is TGTGCCAGCAGCTTATACGGGAATCGCGAGCAGTACTTC. It encodes CASSLYGNREQYF.

The V gene is TRBV2, the J gene TRBJ2-1; 7 bases align to TRBD2. With V trimmed by 7 bases and J by 0 bases, 3 bases remained unmatched. The germline gives CDR1 SNHLY, CDR2 FYNNEI. CDR3 length equals 14 residues. The CDR3 region has the DNA TGTGCCAGCAAGGAGCGGGGCTCCTACAATGAGCAGTTCTTC. Its translation: CASKERGSYNEQFF.

The gene calls are TRBV19 and TRBJ2-7, with 8 positions matching TRBD1. This CDR3 has 14 residues. CDR1 and CDR2 (germline): LNHDA, SQIVND (reference sequence). Losses at the gene ends were 4 bases for V and 2 bases for J; bases not matched to a gene: 4. In DNA form, the CDR3 reads TGTGCCAGTAGTAGCGACAGGGGTCCCTACGAGCAGTACTTC. Residues: CASSSDRGPYEQYF.

In nucleotides, the CDR3 is TGTGCCAGCAGGACTAGCAATGGAGATACGCAGTATTTT. Translated: CASRTSNGDTQYF. The chain employs TRBV25-1 and TRBJ2-3; TRBD2 matches at 7 bases. The CDR3 has 13 residues. Trimming removed 6 bases from V and 5 bases from J; junction bases left unmatched: 5. Germline V CDR1 and CDR2: MGHDK, SYGVNS.

The chain joins TRBV6-5 to TRBJ2-1; 8 bases are a match to TRBD2. Unmatched junction bases numbered 4, after V lost 6 bases and J lost 6 bases. The CDR3 extends over 13 amino acids. Germline V gene data show CDR1 as MNHEY and CDR2 as SVGAGI. CDR3 loop: CASSPTSGNEQFF. The CDR3 DNA follows: TGTGCCAGCAGCCCCACTAGCGGCAATGAGCAGTTCTTC.

The V gene is TRBV7-2, the J gene TRBJ2-3, with 12 bases that match TRBD2. The CDR3 loop spans 17 amino acids. V trimming: 11 bases; J trimming: 6 bases; junction bases outside the gene matches: 18. Germline V gene lookup returns CDR1 SGHTA and CDR2 FQGNSA. The CDR3 DNA reads TGTGCCTCCGGCCCTAGCGGGAGGGCCCGGCGGGGCGATACGCAGTATTTT. It specifies CASGPSGRARRGDTQYF.

The V gene is TRBV27, the J gene TRBJ2-7; maybe TRBD2 (7 bases). Per germline, CDR1 MNHEY and CDR2 SMNVEV (reference sequence). Trimming cost V 5 bases and J 3 bases, with 14 bases left between them. The length of the CDR3 is 14 residues. The chain's CDR3 is CASSSGTPIYEQYF. The CDR3 DNA reads as TGTGCCAGCAGTAGCGGGACACCTATCTACGAGCAGTACTTC.

The chain joins TRBV27 to TRBJ2-1; 7 nucleotides align to TRBD2. This CDR3 is built from 15 residues. CDR1 is MNHEY and CDR2 is SMNVEV in the germline V gene (reference sequence). Trimming removed 8 bases from V and 7 bases from J; junction bases left unmatched: 14. The CDR3 is CASSHREEVRNEQFF. For the CDR3, the DNA is TGTGCCAGCTCCCATCGGGAGGAGGTGAGGAATGAGCAGTTCTTC.

The chain carries TRBV19 and TRBJ2-5; 8 bases match TRBD2. This CDR3 has 13 residues. V was clipped by 6 bases and J by 1 base; unmatched bases: 1. Germline CDR1 is LNHDA and CDR2 is SQIVND (reference sequence). The CDR3 DNA reads TGTGCCAGTAGACTAGCGGTCCAAGAGACCCAGTACTTC. Translating gives CASRLAVQETQYF.

This chain joins TRBV9 and TRBJ2-1; D is perhaps TRBD2 (6 bases). The germline V and J ends were trimmed by 5 bases and 1 base, with 13 bases remaining between them. Per the germline V gene, CDR1 is SGDLS and CDR2 is YYNGEE. CDR3 length: 15 amino acids. This CDR3 is CASSARRESYNEQFF. In nucleotides, the CDR3 is TGTGCCAGCAGTGCCCGCCGGGAGTCCTACAATGAGCAGTTCTTC.

The chain carries TRBV28 and TRBJ2-1, with 8 bases aligning to TRBD2. The CDR3 consists of 16 residues. CDR1 and CDR2 from the germline V gene are MDHEN and SYDVKM. V dropped 2 bases and J dropped 8; count of bases not matched to a gene: 11. This CDR3 reads CASSLGGAGASDEQFF. In DNA form, the CDR3 reads TGTGCCAGCAGTTTAGGAGGAGCGGGAGCGTCGGATGAGCAGTTCTTC.

The chain has TRBV7-3 and TRBJ1-1; 7 bases line up with TRBD1. V trimming: 4 bases; J trimming: 5 bases; junction bases outside the gene matches: 4. The germline V gene encodes CDR1 SGHTA and CDR2 FQGTGA. The CDR3 consists of 13 residues. In DNA form, the CDR3 reads TGTGCCAGCAGCTCGACAGGGACGACTGAAGCTTTCTTT. Its translation is CASSSTGTTEAFF.

This chain uses TRBV6-2 or TRBV6-3 with TRBJ1-5; the D gene is possibly TRBD1 (5 bases). This CDR3 is built from 14 residues. Trimming left V 4 bases short and J 6 bases short, with 13 bases between. Looked up from germline, CDR1 is MNHEY and CDR2 is SVGEGT. In DNA form, the CDR3 reads TGTGCCAGCAGTTCTCCAGGGTTAGGTCAGCCCCAGCATTTT. Translated, it gives CASSSPGLGQPQHF.

J is TRBJ2-3 and V is TRBV27; 14 nucleotides agree with TRBD2. This CDR3 comprises 16 residues. Germline loops: CDR1 MNHEY, CDR2 SMNVEV (reference sequence). Trimming at V came to 8 bases and at J to 3 bases, leaving 7 bases not matched to a gene. CDR3 sequence (DNA): TGTGCCAGCGCCGCCGGGACTAGCGGGAGTACAGATACGCAGTATTTT. It yields the protein CASAAGTSGSTDTQYF.

This clone was observed a handful of times. The chain recombines TRBV14 with TRBJ2-3; D gene ambiguous. Germline lookup yields CDR1 SGHDN and CDR2 FVKESK. CDR3 size: 15 residues. V dropped 1 base and J dropped 3 bases, with 11 bases sitting between them. The CDR3 sequence: CASSQAHYKTDTQYF. CDR3 DNA sequence: TGTGCCAGCAGCCAAGCTCACTATAAGACAGATACGCAGTATTTT.

The rearrangement joins TRBV30 to TRBJ2-3; tentatively, D is TRBD2 (5 bases). CDR1 is GTSNPN, CDR2 SVGIG, per germline (reference sequence). V was shortened by 2 bases and J by 6 bases, with 9 bases between the two germline ends. CDR3 length equals 12 residues. Here the CDR3 reads CAWSTTRDTQYF. The CDR3 DNA reads as TGTGCCTGGAGTACCACTAGGGATACGCAGTATTTT.

The chain carries TRBV28 and TRBJ2-7; 9 nucleotides match TRBD1. Trimming removed 5 bases from V and 5 bases from J; junction bases left unmatched: 10. This CDR3 is 15 amino acids long. Looked up from germline, CDR1 is MDHEN and CDR2 is SYDVKM. CDR3 in amino acids: CASSPPGTGFNEQYF. Here the CDR3 DNA reads TGTGCCAGCAGTCCCCCGGGGACAGGGTTCAACGAGCAGTACTTC.